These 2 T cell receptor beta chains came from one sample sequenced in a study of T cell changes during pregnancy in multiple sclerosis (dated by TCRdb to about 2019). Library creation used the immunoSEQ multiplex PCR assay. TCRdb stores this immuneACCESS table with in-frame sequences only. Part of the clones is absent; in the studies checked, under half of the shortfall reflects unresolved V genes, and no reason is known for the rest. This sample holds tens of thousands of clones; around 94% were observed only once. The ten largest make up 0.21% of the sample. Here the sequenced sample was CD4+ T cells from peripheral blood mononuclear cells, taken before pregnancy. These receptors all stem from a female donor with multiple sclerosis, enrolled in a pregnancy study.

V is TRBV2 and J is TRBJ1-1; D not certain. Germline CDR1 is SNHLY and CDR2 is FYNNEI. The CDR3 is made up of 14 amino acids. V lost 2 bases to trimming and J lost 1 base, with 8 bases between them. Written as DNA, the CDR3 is TGTGCCAGCAGTGAAATGCTAAAGAACACTGAAGCTTTCTTT. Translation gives CASSEMLKNTEAFF.

The CDR3 sequence is CASSPTLTGTEAFF. CDR3 bases: TGTGCCAGCAGCCCGACCTTAACGGGGACTGAAGCTTTCTTT. The J gene is TRBJ1-1, the V gene TRBV9; D is undetermined. V lost 4 bases and J lost 5, with 15 bases in between. The CDR3 is 14 residues long. CDR1 and CDR2 from the germline V gene are SGDLS and YYNGEE.